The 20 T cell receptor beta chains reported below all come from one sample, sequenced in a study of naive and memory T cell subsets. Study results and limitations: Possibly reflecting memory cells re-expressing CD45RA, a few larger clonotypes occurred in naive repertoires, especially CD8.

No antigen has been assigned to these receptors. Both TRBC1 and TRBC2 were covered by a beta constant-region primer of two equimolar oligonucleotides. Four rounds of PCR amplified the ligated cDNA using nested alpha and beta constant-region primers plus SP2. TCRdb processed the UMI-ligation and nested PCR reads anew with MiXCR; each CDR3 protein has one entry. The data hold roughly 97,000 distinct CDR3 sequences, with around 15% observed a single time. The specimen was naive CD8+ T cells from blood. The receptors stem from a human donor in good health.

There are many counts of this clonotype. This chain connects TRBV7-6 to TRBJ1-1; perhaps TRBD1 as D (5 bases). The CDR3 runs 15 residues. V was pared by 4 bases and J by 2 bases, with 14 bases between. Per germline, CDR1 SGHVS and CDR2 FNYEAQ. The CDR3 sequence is CASSSRVGQNTEAFF. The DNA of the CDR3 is TGTGCCAGCAGCTCCAGGGTGGGGCAAAACACTGAAGCTTTCTTT.

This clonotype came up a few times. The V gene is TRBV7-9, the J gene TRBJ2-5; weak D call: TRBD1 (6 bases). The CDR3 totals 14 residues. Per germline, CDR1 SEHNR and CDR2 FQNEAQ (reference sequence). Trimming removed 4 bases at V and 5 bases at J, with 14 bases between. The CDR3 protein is CASSSRQAIETQYF. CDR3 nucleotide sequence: TGTGCCAGCAGCTCTAGACAGGCGATCGAGACCCAGTACTTC.

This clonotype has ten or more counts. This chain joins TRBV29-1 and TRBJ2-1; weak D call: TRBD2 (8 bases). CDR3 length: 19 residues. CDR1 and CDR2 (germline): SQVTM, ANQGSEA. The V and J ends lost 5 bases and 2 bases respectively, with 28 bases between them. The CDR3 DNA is TGCAGCGTTAAATACCGGGACAGCATGACTAGCGTCCCCTACAATGAGCAGTTCTTC. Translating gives CSVKYRDSMTSVPYNEQFF.

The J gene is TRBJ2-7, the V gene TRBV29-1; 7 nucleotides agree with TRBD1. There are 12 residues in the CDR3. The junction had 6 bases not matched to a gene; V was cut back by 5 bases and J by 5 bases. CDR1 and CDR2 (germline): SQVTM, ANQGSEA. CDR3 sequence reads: CSVWDSPNEQYF. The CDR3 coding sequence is TGCAGCGTTTGGGACAGCCCCAACGAGCAGTACTTC.

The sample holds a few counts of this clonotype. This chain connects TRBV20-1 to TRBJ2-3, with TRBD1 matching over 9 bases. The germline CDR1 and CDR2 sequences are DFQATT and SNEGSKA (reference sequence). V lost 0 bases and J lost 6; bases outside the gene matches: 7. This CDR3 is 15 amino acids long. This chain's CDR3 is CSARDPDRGPDTQYF. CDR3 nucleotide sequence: TGCAGTGCTAGAGACCCGGACAGGGGACCGGATACGCAGTATTTT.

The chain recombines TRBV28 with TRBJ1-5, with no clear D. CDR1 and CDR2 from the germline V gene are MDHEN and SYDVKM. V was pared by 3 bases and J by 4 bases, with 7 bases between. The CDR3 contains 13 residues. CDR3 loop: CASSFRVNQPQHF. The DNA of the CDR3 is TGTGCCAGCAGTTTTAGGGTTAATCAGCCCCAGCATTTT.

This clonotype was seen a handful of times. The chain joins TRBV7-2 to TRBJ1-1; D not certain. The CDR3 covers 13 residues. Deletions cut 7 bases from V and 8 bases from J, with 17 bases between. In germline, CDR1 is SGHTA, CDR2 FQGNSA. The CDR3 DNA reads TGTGCCAGCACCCTCGAGTCCTTAGCCGAAGCTTTCTTT. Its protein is CASTLESLAEAFF.

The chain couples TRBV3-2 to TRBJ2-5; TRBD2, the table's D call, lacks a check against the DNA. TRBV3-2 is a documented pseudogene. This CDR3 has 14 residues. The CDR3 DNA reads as TGTGCCAGCAGCGCCGGGACTAGGAAAGAGACCCAGTACTTC. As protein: CASSAGTRKETQYF.

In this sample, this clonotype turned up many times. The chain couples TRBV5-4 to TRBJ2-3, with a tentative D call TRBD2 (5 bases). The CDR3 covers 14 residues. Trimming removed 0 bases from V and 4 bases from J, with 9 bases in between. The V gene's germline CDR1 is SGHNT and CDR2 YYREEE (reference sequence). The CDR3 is CASSLALSADTQYF. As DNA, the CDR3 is TGTGCCAGCAGCTTGGCCCTTAGCGCAGATACGCAGTATTTT.

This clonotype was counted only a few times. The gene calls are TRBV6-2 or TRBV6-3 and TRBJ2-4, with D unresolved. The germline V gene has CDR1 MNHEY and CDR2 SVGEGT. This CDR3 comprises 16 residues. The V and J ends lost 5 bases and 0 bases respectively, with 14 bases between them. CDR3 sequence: CASSPLQLLAKNIQYF. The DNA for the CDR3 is TGTGCCAGCAGTCCGTTGCAGTTACTAGCCAAAAACATTCAGTACTTC.

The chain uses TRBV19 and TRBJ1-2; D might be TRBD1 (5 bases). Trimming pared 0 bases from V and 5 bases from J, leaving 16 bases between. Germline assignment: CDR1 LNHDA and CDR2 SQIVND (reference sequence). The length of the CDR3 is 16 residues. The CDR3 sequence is CASSIDLLTANYGYTF. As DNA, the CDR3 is TGTGCCAGTAGTATAGATCTTCTGACAGCAAATTATGGCTACACCTTC.

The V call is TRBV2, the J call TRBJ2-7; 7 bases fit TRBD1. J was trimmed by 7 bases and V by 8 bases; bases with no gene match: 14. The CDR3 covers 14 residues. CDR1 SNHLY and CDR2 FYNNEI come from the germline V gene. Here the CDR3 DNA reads TGTGCCAGCCTCCAGCCTGCGCTGACAGGGGAGCAGTACTTC. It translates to CASLQPALTGEQYF.

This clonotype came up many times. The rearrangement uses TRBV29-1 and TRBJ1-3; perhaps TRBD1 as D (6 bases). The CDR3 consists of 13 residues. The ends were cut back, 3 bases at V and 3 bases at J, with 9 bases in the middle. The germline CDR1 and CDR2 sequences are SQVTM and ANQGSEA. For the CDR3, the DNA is TGCAGCGTTGACTCAGGGGATGGAAACACCATATATTTT. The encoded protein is CSVDSGDGNTIYF.

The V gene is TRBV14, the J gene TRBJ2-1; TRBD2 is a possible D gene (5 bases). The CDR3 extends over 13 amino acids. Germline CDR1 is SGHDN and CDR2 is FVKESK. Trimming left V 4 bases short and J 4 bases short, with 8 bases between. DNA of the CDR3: TGTGCCAGCAGCCGCTGGGAGTACAATGAGCAGTTCTTC. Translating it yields CASSRWEYNEQFF.

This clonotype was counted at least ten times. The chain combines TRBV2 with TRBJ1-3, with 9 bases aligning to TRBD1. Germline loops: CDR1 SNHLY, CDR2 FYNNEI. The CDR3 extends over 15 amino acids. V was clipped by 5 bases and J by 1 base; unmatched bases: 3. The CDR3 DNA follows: TGTGCCAGCAGTATCGACAGGGGGTCTGGAAACACCATATATTTT. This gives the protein CASSIDRGSGNTIYF.

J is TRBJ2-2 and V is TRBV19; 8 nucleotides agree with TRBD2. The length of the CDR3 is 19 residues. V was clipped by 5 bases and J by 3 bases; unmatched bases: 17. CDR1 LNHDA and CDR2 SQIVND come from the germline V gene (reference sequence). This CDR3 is CASSVRTGGSLLDTGELFF. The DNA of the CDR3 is TGTGCCAGTAGTGTTCGCACGGGAGGGTCTTTATTAGACACCGGGGAGCTGTTTTTT. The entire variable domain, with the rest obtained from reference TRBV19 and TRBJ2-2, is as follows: DGGITQSPKYLFRKEGQNVTLSCEQNLNHDAMYWYRQDPGQGLRLIYYSQIVNDFQKGDIAEGYSVSREKKESFPLTVTSAQKNPTAFYLCASSVRTGGSLLDTGELFFGEGSRLTVL.

The CDR3 region has the DNA TGTGCCAGCAGCTTTGGCGGGAGCGATACGCAGTATTTT. Protein: CASSFGGSDTQYF. The genes are TRBV7-9 and TRBJ2-3; 7 positions match TRBD2. In germline, CDR1 is SEHNR, CDR2 FQNEAQ (reference sequence). This CDR3 region has 13 residues. Trimming removed 3 bases from V and 6 bases from J; junction bases left unmatched: 3.

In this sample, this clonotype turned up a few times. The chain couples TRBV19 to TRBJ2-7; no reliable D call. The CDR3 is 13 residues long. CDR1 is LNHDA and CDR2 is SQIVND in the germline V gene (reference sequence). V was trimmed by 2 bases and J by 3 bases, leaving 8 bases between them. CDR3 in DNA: TGTGCCAGTAGTATAAAGGCAGGCTACGAGCAGTACTTC. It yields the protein CASSIKAGYEQYF.

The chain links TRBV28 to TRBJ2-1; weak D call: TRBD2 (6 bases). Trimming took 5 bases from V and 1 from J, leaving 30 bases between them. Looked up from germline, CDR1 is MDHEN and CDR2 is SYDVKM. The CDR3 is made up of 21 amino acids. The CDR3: CASSGASLPKLAGGSYNEQFF. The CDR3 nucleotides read TGTGCCAGCAGTGGAGCCTCACTCCCAAAACTAGCCGGCGGTTCCTACAATGAGCAGTTCTTC.

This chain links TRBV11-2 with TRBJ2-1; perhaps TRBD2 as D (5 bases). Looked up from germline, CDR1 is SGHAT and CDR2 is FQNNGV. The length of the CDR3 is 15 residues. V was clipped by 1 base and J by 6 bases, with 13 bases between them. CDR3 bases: TGTGCCAGCAGCTTAGCACTACCCGGGATCAATGAGCAGTTCTTC. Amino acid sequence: CASSLALPGINEQFF.